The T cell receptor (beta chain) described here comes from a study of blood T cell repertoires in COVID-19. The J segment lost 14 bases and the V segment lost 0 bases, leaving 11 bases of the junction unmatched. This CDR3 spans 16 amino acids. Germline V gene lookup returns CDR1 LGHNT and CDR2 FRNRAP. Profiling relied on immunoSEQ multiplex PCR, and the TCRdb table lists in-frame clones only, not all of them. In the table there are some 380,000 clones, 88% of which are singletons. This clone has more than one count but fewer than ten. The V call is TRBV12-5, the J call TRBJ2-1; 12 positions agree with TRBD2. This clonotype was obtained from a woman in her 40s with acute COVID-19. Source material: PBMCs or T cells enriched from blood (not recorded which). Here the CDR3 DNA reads TGTGCTAGTGGTTTGGTAAGGCCTAGCGGGGGGGCCCAAGAGTTCTTC. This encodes CASGLVRPSGGAQEFF.